The 16 T cell receptor beta chains below all came from one sample that was sequenced in a study of preoperative IRX-2 immunotherapy in early breast cancer. Documented treatment: preoperative locoregional IRX-2 cytokine immunotherapy. TCRdb keeps only in-frame clones here, not all; method: immunoSEQ multiplex PCR. The sample yields around 57,000 clones, roughly 94% seen once. The sample was acquired from a patient treated with IRX-2 immunotherapy. These receptors all come from a human donor with breast cancer.

The chain combines TRBV4-2 with TRBJ2-3; a possible D gene is TRBD2 (6 bases). The length of the CDR3 is 15 residues. The ends were cut back, 2 bases at V and 2 bases at J, with 11 bases in the middle. CDR1 LGHNA and CDR2 YNFKEQ come from the germline V gene. CDR3 region: CASSQPRDFTDTQYF. Written as DNA, the CDR3 is TGTGCCAGCAGCCAACCTAGGGACTTCACAGATACGCAGTATTTT.

The chain carries TRBV29-1 and TRBJ2-7; 8 bases line up with TRBD2. Germline V gene sequence: CDR1 SQVTM, CDR2 ANQGSEA. V shed 4 bases, J shed 6 bases, and the junction held 5 bases outside the gene matches. CDR3 length: 12 amino acids. This chain's CDR3 is CSVVGGRFEQYF. The CDR3 DNA sequence: TGCAGCGTTGTAGGCGGGAGGTTCGAGCAGTACTTC.

This sequence joins TRBV7-9 and TRBJ2-3; a weak D match, TRBD2 (7 bases). The germline CDR1 and CDR2 sequences are SEHNR and FQNEAQ (reference sequence). V gave up 11 bases and J gave up 6 bases, with 21 bases separating them. There are 14 residues in the CDR3. CDR3 region: CAGASGGARDTQYF. The CDR3, as DNA: TGTGCCGGCGCTTCTGGGGGGGCGAGGGATACGCAGTATTTT.

The chain combines TRBV7-7 with TRBJ2-7, with D possibly being TRBD2 (5 bases). The germline gives CDR1 SSHAT, CDR2 FNYEAQ (reference sequence). The CDR3 sequence is 13 residues long. The V gene lost 2 bases and the J gene lost 7 bases, with 12 bases spanning the gap. The CDR3 DNA sequence: TGTGCCAGCAGCTTAAGACTCAGCGGAGAGCAGTACTTC. It yields the protein CASSLRLSGEQYF.

The V and J genes are TRBV7-2 and TRBJ2-7; D is unclear. Germline V lookup: CDR1 SGHTA, CDR2 FQGNSA. With 0 bases removed from V and 6 bases from J, the gap between germline ends came to 3 bases. The CDR3 consists of 11 residues. DNA of the CDR3: TGTGCCAGCAGCTTAGCGATCGAGCAGTACTTC. Translated: CASSLAIEQYF.

This rearrangement joins TRBV10-3 to TRBJ1-5; the D is unclear. The germline CDR1 and CDR2 sequences are ENHRY and SYGVKD. This CDR3 has 14 residues. The germline V and J ends were trimmed by 5 bases and 2 bases, with 10 bases remaining between them. The CDR3: CAISTTMGNQPQHF. Written as DNA, the CDR3 is TGTGCCATCAGTACCACAATGGGCAATCAGCCCCAGCATTTT.

The chain is built from TRBV11-2 and TRBJ2-2, with D possibly matching TRBD2 (6 bases). Germline V lookup: CDR1 SGHAT, CDR2 FQNNGV. The CDR3 extends over 15 amino acids. The CDR3 here is CSPGRQGQYTGELFF. CDR3 nucleotides: TGTTCTCCGGGGAGGCAGGGCCAATACACCGGGGAGCTGTTTTTT.

This chain joins TRBV5-8 and TRBJ2-6, with D perhaps matching TRBD2 (6 bases). V was trimmed by 4 bases and J by 0 bases, leaving 14 bases between them. The CDR3 consists of 17 residues. In germline, CDR1 is SGHTS, CDR2 YDEGEE. The CDR3 nucleotides read TGTGCCAGCAGCAAACCGGGACTGTACTCTGGGGCCAACGTCCTGACTTTC. Its translation is CASSKPGLYSGANVLTF.

The chain has TRBV5-6 and TRBJ1-2; the match to TRBD1 covers 9 bases. V gave up 0 bases and J gave up 5 bases; unmatched junction bases: 5. This CDR3 spans 15 amino acids. Germline V gene lookup returns CDR1 SGHDT and CDR2 YYEEEE. As DNA, the CDR3 is TGTGCCAGCAGCTTGGTGGGACAGGGAGCATATGGCTACACCTTC. It is translated as CASSLVGQGAYGYTF.

The chain recombines TRBV10-3 with TRBJ1-2, with D perhaps matching TRBD1 (6 bases). V was cut by 10 bases and J by 6 bases, with 18 bases left in between. The CDR3 consists of 13 residues. CDR1 and CDR2 (germline): ENHRY, SYGVKD. The CDR3 sequence: CATGLQGVHGYTF. CDR3 nucleotide sequence: TGTGCCACTGGGCTACAGGGAGTCCATGGCTACACCTTC.

The chain recombines TRBV2 with TRBJ1-2; D remains ambiguous. Germline CDR1 is SNHLY and CDR2 is FYNNEI. V lost 7 bases and J 5 bases, leaving 11 bases between the germline ends. The CDR3 is 12 residues long. Here the CDR3 DNA reads TGTGCCAGCACCCGCGAAGTTTATGGCTACACCTTC. This translates into CASTREVYGYTF.

This chain connects TRBV23-1 to TRBJ2-5; tentatively, D is TRBD1 (6 bases). TRBV23-1 is noted as an ORF with a role that remains uncertain. Trimming removed 0 bases at V and 1 base at J, with 9 bases between. This CDR3 is 15 amino acids long. CDR3 loop: CASSQSGQFQETQYF. The CDR3 DNA reads TGCGCCAGCAGTCAATCGGGACAATTCCAAGAGACCCAGTACTTC.

The chain uses TRBV27 and TRBJ2-2, with no clear D. CDR3 length equals 13 residues. Trimming cost V 2 bases and J 8 bases, with 9 bases left between them. CDR1 and CDR2 from the germline V gene are MNHEY and SMNVEV (reference sequence). The CDR3 protein is CASSLAGSGELFF. CDR3 DNA sequence: TGTGCCAGCAGTTTAGCTGGGTCTGGGGAGCTGTTTTTT.

The CDR3 protein is CASSQGPDTQYF. The CDR3 DNA reads TGTGCCAGCAGCCAAGGCCCAGATACGCAGTATTTT. The chain is built from TRBV28 and TRBJ2-3; D is uncertain. V dropped 6 bases and J dropped 4 bases, with 8 bases sitting between them. Germline lookup yields CDR1 MDHEN and CDR2 SYDVKM. The CDR3 is 12 amino acids.

J is TRBJ2-5 and V is TRBV5-1; weak D call: TRBD1 (6 bases). Trimming shortened V by 4 bases and J by 2 bases, and 21 bases separated the two germline ends. This CDR3 is 17 amino acids long. CDR1 SGHRS and CDR2 YFSETQ come from the germline V gene. The DNA for the CDR3 is TGCGCCAGCAGCCAAACCGGGATAAGGGGGAGACAAGAGACCCAGTACTTC. Translating it yields CASSQTGIRGRQETQYF.

The rearrangement links TRBV5-5 to TRBJ1-2, with D possibly TRBD1 on 5 matching bases. CDR1 and CDR2 from the germline V gene are SGHKS and YYEKEE (reference sequence). The V end lost 0 bases, the J end lost 3 bases, and 9 bases lay between the germline ends. This CDR3 is built from 14 residues. CDR3 sequence reads: CASSLGGLHYGYTF. DNA for the CDR3: TGTGCCAGCAGCTTGGGGGGACTTCACTATGGCTACACCTTC.